This entry lists 23 T cell receptor beta chains sequenced from one sample in a study of blood T cell repertoires in COVID-19. Sequencing used immunoSEQ multiplex PCR; TCRdb keeps in-frame clones, though not all of them. This table holds tens of thousands of clones, 70% to 90% found once. The specimen sequenced was peripheral blood. The receptors originated from a human donor in a cohort sampled during active COVID-19.

The chain combines TRBV27 with TRBJ2-7; D call uncertain. Per the germline V gene, CDR1 is MNHEY and CDR2 is SMNVEV (reference sequence). This CDR3 contains 13 residues. Trimming stripped 3 bases from V and 2 bases from J, with 8 bases between. In DNA form, the CDR3 reads TGTGCCAGCAGTTTTGGAGCCACCTACGAGCAGTACTTC. This codes for CASSFGATYEQYF.

The chain uses TRBV7-9 and TRBJ1-1; 8 positions match TRBD1. With 7 bases clipped from V and 4 bases from J, the junction kept 8 bases outside the gene matches. CDR3 size: 14 residues. Germline assignment: CDR1 SEHNR and CDR2 FQNEAQ (reference sequence). CDR3 bases: TGTGCCAGCACAGAACAGGGGGATTCCACTGAAGCTTTCTTT. Its protein is CASTEQGDSTEAFF.

The chain recombines TRBV7-6 with TRBJ2-2; 9 positions agree with TRBD2. The germline gives CDR1 SGHVS, CDR2 FNYEAQ. V was clipped by 1 base and J by 4 bases; unmatched bases: 4. This CDR3 contains 16 residues. In DNA, the CDR3 is TGTGCCAGCAGCTTAGAAGCGGGAGGAGGCACCGGGGAGCTGTTTTTT. Protein product: CASSLEAGGGTGELFF.

V gene TRBV5-4 combines with J gene TRBJ1-2; maybe TRBD1 (6 bases). V was clipped by 5 bases and J by 3 bases, with 11 bases between them. The CDR3 has 13 amino acids. In germline, CDR1 is SGHNT, CDR2 YYREEE (reference sequence). The CDR3 reads CASRPGADYGYTF. The CDR3 region has the DNA TGTGCCAGCAGGCCAGGGGCTGACTATGGCTACACCTTC.

The chain has TRBV5-5 and TRBJ2-6; TRBD1 matches 9 bases. CDR1 SGHKS and CDR2 YYEKEE come from the germline V gene (reference sequence). V was clipped by 2 bases and J by 3 bases; unmatched bases: 6. CDR3 size: 17 residues. CDR3 protein: CASSLIQGAGGANVLTF. CDR3 bases: TGTGCCAGCAGCTTAATACAGGGGGCAGGTGGGGCCAACGTCCTGACTTTC.

The chain recombines TRBV12-5 with TRBJ1-5; D remains unclear. The germline V gene has CDR1 LGHNT and CDR2 FRNRAP. The CDR3 loop spans 12 amino acids. Trimming took off 2 bases at V and 11 bases at J, with 10 bases between the two ends. CDR3 protein: CASGLPSETQHF. The DNA of the CDR3 is TGTGCTAGTGGTTTGCCCAGCGAGACCCAGCATTTT. Together with reference TRBV12-5 and TRBJ1-5, the CDR3 gives the full variable domain: DARVTQTPRHKVTEMGQEVTMRCQPILGHNTVFWYRQTMMQGLELLAYFRNRAPLDDSGMPKDRFSAEMPDATLATLKIQPSEPRDSAVYFCASGLPSETQHFGDGTRLSIL.

This chain connects TRBV3-1 (or the pseudogene TRBV3-2) to TRBJ2-7; 11 bases agree with TRBD2. The germline V gene has CDR1 LGHDT and CDR2 YNNKEL (reference sequence). This CDR3 comprises 17 residues. The V segment lost 1 base and the J segment 0 bases; nucleotides outside the gene matches: 5. Here the CDR3 DNA reads TGTGCCAGCAGCCAAGCGAGTACTAGCGGGAGCTCCTACGAGCAGTACTTC. Its translation is CASSQASTSGSSYEQYF.

This sequence joins TRBV5-5 and TRBJ2-2, with D perhaps matching TRBD1 (5 bases). V lost 5 bases to trimming and J lost 6 bases, with 11 bases between them. The CDR3 runs 13 residues. CDR1 and CDR2 (germline): SGHKS, YYEKEE (reference sequence). CDR3 loop: CASRKIGAGELFF. CDR3 DNA: TGTGCCAGCAGGAAAATAGGGGCCGGGGAGCTGTTTTTT.

The V gene is TRBV5-4, the J gene TRBJ1-1, with D possibly TRBD1 on 5 matching bases. Looked up from germline, CDR1 is SGHNT and CDR2 is YYREEE (reference sequence). V dropped 4 bases and J dropped 11 bases, with 18 bases sitting between them. The length of the CDR3 is 13 residues. The CDR3 protein is CASSEGDSKAAFF. CDR3 DNA: TGTGCCAGCAGCGAAGGGGACTCAAAGGCCGCTTTCTTT.

The chain has TRBV28 and TRBJ1-6; D unresolved. The germline V and J ends were trimmed by 6 bases and 9 bases, with 12 bases remaining between them. The CDR3 extends over 13 amino acids. CDR1 MDHEN and CDR2 SYDVKM come from the germline V gene. The CDR3 DNA follows: TGTGCCAGCAGCCCAACACCACCTTCACCCCTCCACTTT. It specifies CASSPTPPSPLHF.

The chain links TRBV4-2 to TRBJ2-3, with 9 bases aligning to TRBD2. V dropped 1 base and J dropped 3; count of bases not matched to a gene: 2. Germline CDR1 and CDR2: LGHNA and YNFKEQ. The CDR3 loop spans 15 amino acids. The CDR3 loop reads CASSQGGRETDTQYF. DNA for the CDR3: TGTGCCAGCAGCCAAGGCGGGAGGGAGACAGATACGCAGTATTTT.

This clone has just one count. The chain combines TRBV18 with TRBJ1-1, with D perhaps TRBD1 (5 bases). Germline-derived CDR1 and CDR2 are KGHSH and LQKENI. V dropped 4 bases and J dropped 1 base, with 10 bases sitting between them. The CDR3 has 14 amino acids. The CDR3 sequence is CASSLGGANTEAFF. In nucleotides, the CDR3 is TGTGCCAGCTCACTTGGAGGGGCGAACACTGAAGCTTTCTTT.

This clone is a singleton in its sample. V is TRBV7-9 and J is TRBJ2-3, with D possibly being TRBD2 (6 bases). Germline V gives CDR1 SEHNR, CDR2 FQNEAQ (reference sequence). Trimming left V 2 bases short and J 3 bases short, with 15 bases between. This CDR3 is built from 16 residues. CDR3 sequence: CASSLLGASATDTQYF. The CDR3 coding sequence is TGTGCCAGCAGCTTATTAGGAGCTAGCGCGACAGATACGCAGTATTTT.

The rearrangement joins TRBV9 to TRBJ2-3, with 9 bases matching TRBD1. V was pared by 4 bases and J by 5 bases, with 8 bases of the junction left unmatched. Germline loops: CDR1 SGDLS, CDR2 YYNGEE. This CDR3 has 15 amino acids. The chain's CDR3 is CASSPEGQGRDTQYF. DNA of the CDR3: TGTGCCAGCAGCCCCGAGGGACAGGGAAGAGATACGCAGTATTTT.

V is TRBV14 and J is TRBJ2-7; a weak D match, TRBD1 (5 bases). Trimming took off 2 bases at V and 6 bases at J, with 14 bases between the two ends. The CDR3 has 14 residues. Germline loops: CDR1 SGHDN, CDR2 FVKESK. This CDR3 reads CASSQLLREREQYF. CDR3 DNA sequence: TGTGCCAGCAGCCAATTACTCAGGGAACGCGAGCAGTACTTC.

The gene calls are TRBV27 and TRBJ1-5, with no clear D. Germline CDR1 and CDR2: MNHEY and SMNVEV (reference sequence). V was cut by 3 bases and J by 4 bases, with 7 bases left in between. The CDR3 consists of 13 residues. In nucleotides, the CDR3 is TGTGCCAGCAGTTTGAACTATAATCAGCCCCAGCATTTT. It encodes CASSLNYNQPQHF.

The V call is TRBV6-1, the J call TRBJ2-5; D possibly corresponds to TRBD1 (5 bases). There are 15 residues in the CDR3. Germline V lookup: CDR1 MNHNS, CDR2 SASEGT. V was cut by 3 bases and J by 5 bases, with 16 bases left in between. The CDR3 is CASSDRVVGPETQYF. CDR3 DNA sequence: TGTGCCAGCAGTGACAGGGTAGTCGGCCCGGAGACCCAGTACTTC.

The chain links TRBV6-4 to TRBJ1-1, with D hard to call. The CDR3 loop spans 13 amino acids. The V end was cut by 6 bases, the J end by 0 bases, with 8 bases between. Looked up from germline, CDR1 is MRHNA and CDR2 is SNTAGT. CDR3 protein: CASSLRMNTEAFF. The CDR3 DNA follows: TGTGCCAGCAGCCTCCGTATGAACACTGAAGCTTTCTTT.

J is TRBJ2-2 and V is TRBV11-3; 7 bases map to TRBD2. The V gene end was trimmed by 0 bases and the J gene end by 4 bases; junction bases not matched to a gene: 8. Germline V gives CDR1 SGHNT, CDR2 YENEEA. CDR3 length equals 17 residues. The CDR3 region is CASSLDMKRGATGELFF. The CDR3 DNA follows: TGTGCCAGCAGCTTAGATATGAAGCGGGGCGCCACCGGGGAGCTGTTTTTT.

This chain links TRBV7-9 with TRBJ1-4; 7 nucleotides line up with TRBD1. The CDR3 runs to 16 residues. CDR1 SEHNR and CDR2 FQNEAQ come from the germline V gene (reference sequence). V dropped 5 bases and J dropped 3; count of bases not matched to a gene: 9. CDR3 nucleotides: TGTGCCAGCAGCCCTGACAGGGTACCGGCTAATGAAAAACTGTTTTTT. It codes for CASSPDRVPANEKLFF.

This chain joins TRBV2 and TRBJ2-5; possibly TRBD2 for D (6 bases). The CDR3 is made up of 14 amino acids. From germline, CDR1 is SNHLY and CDR2 FYNNEI. The V end lost 6 bases, the J end lost 0 bases, and 11 bases lay between the germline ends. The CDR3 coding sequence is TGTGCCAGCAGCGGGGGAGAGTACCAAGAGACCCAGTACTTC. Translation gives CASSGGEYQETQYF.

The table lists this clone with a count of one. The chain joins TRBV4-1 to TRBJ1-5, with D unresolved. Trimming left V 4 bases short and J 0 bases short, with 7 bases between. This CDR3 region has 14 residues. Germline CDR1 MGHRA, CDR2 YSYEKL. The CDR3 DNA reads as TGCGCCAGCAGCCCGGGTCATAGCAATCAGCCCCAGCATTTT. This encodes CASSPGHSNQPQHF.

This chain joins TRBV5-1 and TRBJ2-1; 14 bases line up with TRBD2. The CDR3 has 16 residues. Germline assignment: CDR1 SGHRS and CDR2 YFSETQ. The V gene end was trimmed by 1 base and the J gene end by 8 bases; junction bases not matched to a gene: 5. CDR3: CASSLPRTSGRYEQFF. CDR3 bases: TGCGCCAGCAGCTTGCCCCGGACTAGCGGGAGGTATGAGCAGTTCTTC.